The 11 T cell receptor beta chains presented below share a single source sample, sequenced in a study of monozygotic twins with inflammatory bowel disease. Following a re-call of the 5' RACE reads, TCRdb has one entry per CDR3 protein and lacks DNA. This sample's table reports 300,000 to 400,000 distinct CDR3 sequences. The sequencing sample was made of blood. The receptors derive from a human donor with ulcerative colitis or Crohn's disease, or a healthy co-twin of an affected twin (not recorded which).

The CDR3 protein is CSAGHFSGANVLTF. The J gene is TRBJ2-6, the V gene TRBV20-1; no DNA is available, so the TRBD1 call from TCRdb remains unchecked. Per germline, CDR1 DFQATT and CDR2 SNEGSKA (reference sequence). The CDR3 has 14 residues.

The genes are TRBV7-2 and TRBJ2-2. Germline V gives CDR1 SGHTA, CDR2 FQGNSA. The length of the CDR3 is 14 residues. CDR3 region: CASSLARGTGELFF.

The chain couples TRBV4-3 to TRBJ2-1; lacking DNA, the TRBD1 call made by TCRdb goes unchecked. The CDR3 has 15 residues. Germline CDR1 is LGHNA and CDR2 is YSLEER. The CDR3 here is CASARGQSSYNEQFF.

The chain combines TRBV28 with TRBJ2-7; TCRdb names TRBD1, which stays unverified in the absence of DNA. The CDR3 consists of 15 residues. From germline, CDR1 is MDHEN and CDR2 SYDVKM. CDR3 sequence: CASSLPGQVSYEQYF.

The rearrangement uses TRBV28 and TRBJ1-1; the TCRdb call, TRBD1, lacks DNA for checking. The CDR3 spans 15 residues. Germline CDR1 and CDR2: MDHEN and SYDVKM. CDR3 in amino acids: CASSLTGTAGPEAFF.

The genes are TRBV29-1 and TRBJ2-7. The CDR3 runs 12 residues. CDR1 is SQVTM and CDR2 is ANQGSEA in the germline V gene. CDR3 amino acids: CSVAGASYEQYF.

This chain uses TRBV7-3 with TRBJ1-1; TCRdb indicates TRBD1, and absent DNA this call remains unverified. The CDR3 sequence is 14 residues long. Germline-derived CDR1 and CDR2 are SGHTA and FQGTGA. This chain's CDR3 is CASSLIGAGTEAFF.

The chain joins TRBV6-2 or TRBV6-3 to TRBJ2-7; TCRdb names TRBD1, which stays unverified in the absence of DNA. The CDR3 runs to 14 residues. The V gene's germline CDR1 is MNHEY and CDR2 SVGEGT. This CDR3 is CASSWGQGAHEQYF.

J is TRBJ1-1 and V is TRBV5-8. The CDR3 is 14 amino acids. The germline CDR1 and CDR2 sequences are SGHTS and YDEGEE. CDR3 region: CASSLTVMNTEAFF.

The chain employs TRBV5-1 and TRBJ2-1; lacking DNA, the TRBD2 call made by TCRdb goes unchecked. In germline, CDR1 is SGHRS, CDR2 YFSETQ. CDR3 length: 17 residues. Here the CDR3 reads CASSLVPSGGANNEQFF.

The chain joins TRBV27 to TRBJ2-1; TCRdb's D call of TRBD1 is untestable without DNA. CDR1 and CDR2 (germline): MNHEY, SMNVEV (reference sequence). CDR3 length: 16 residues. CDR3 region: CASSRTGDLSYNEQFF.